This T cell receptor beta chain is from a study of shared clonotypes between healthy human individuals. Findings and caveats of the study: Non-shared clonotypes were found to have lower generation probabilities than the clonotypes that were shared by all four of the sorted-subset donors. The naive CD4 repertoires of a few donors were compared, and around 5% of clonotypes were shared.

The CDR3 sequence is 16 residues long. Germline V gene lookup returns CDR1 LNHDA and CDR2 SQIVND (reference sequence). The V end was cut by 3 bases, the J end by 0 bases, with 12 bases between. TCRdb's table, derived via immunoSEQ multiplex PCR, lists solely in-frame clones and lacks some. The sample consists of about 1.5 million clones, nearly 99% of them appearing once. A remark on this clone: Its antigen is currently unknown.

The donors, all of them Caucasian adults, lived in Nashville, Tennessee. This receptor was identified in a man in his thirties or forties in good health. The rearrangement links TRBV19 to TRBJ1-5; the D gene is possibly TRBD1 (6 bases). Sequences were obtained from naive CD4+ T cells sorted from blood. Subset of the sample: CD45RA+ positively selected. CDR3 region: CASSIWPGDSNQPQHF. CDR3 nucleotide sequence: TGTGCCAGTAGTATTTGGCCAGGGGATAGCAATCAGCCCCAGCATTTT.